The T cell receptor (beta chain) described here comes from a study of cytomegalovirus exposure and HLA in healthy donors. Comments on this clone: Its antigen remains unknown.

Donors had nominal health at sampling but likely had unrecorded immune exposures. PCR involved 60 Vbeta and 13 Jbeta primers. Measured with immunoSEQ multiplex PCR; TCRdb has only the in-frame clones, and not every one. The table lists around 140,000 clones, more than 75% of them singletons. Whole-study results and caveats: Earlier findings revealed that most TCR beta V segments proved productive either about 87% or about 30% of the time. With later analysis, a missense DCLRE1C variant became linked to TCR beta V- and J-gene trimming. Only CMV serostatus was available as immune exposure information.

The sample was PBMCs. The clonotype was recovered from a woman aged 25 to 39 in good health and CMV-seronegative.

The CDR3: CASSAAGLSEQFF. DNA of the CDR3: TGTGCCAGCAGCGCCGCGGGGCTGAGTGAGCAGTTCTTC. The rearrangement links TRBV9 to TRBJ2-1; maybe TRBD2 (6 bases). The V end lost 3 bases, the J end lost 9 bases, and 13 bases lay between the germline ends. The germline gives CDR1 SGDLS, CDR2 YYNGEE. This CDR3 is built from 13 residues.